Listed below are T cell receptor beta chains from one sample, sequenced in a study of blood T cells in healthy people across ages. TCRdb reprocessed the 5' RACE reads via MiXCR and lists one record per CDR3 protein. The top ten clones hold roughly 3.8% of a sample with about 800,000 distinct CDR3 sequences, more than 20% of them seen once. This sample also appeared in a second study, on T cells of mothers and their children.

Material: blood. The receptors were sampled from a boy between 10 and 17 years old in good health. Both conserved end residues are part of each CDR3. Fields, in order: J gene, clone size, D gene, V gene, CDR3 DNA, CDR3 protein. The D gene is left open where the match is weak. The size field is filled for only some rows; it gives once, few, many or a size class.

j_gene: TRBJ2-7
abundance: .
d_gene: TRBD1
v_gene: TRBV20-1
CDR3nt: TGCAGTGCTCCGGGACAGGGGGCGAACAGGGGAAAAAACGAGCAGTACTTC
CDR3aa: CSAPGQGANRGKNEQYF

j_gene: TRBJ2-7
abundance: .
d_gene: TRBD1
v_gene: TRBV7-9
CDR3nt: TGTGCCAGCAGCTTAAGTTCGGGACAGGGGGGCGAGCAGTACTTC
CDR3aa: CASSLSSGQGGEQYF

j_gene: TRBJ1-2
abundance: .
d_gene: .
v_gene: TRBV27
CDR3nt: TGTGCCAGCAGTAGCACAGGACGTGGCTACACCTTC
CDR3aa: CASSSTGRGYTF

j_gene: TRBJ2-3
abundance: .
d_gene: .
v_gene: TRBV20-1
CDR3nt: TGCAGTGCTAGTCCGCTGGTTGGGACGCAGTATTTT
CDR3aa: CSASPLVGTQYF

j_gene: TRBJ2-1
abundance: few
d_gene: .
v_gene: TRBV10-3
CDR3nt: TGTGCCATCAGTGATTTGGGGTACAATGAGCAGTTCTTC
CDR3aa: CAISDLGYNEQFF

j_gene: TRBJ1-4
abundance: .
d_gene: .
v_gene: TRBV20-1
CDR3nt: TGCAGTGCTAGAGATAACGAGAAACTGTTTTTT
CDR3aa: CSARDNEKLFF

j_gene: TRBJ2-3
abundance: .
d_gene: TRBD2
v_gene: TRBV4-3
CDR3nt: TGCGCCAGCAGCCAAGAAGGTGGCGGGGGGGCTAATGGGCAGTATTTT
CDR3aa: CASSQEGGGGANGQYF

j_gene: TRBJ2-3
abundance: few
d_gene: TRBD2
v_gene: TRBV6-6
CDR3nt: TGTGCCAGCAGTTACCCCCGACTAGCGGGGGAAACAGATACGCAGTATTTT
CDR3aa: CASSYPRLAGETDTQYF

j_gene: TRBJ1-2
abundance: .
d_gene: .
v_gene: TRBV28
CDR3nt: TGTGCCAGCAGTTTATCTTCGAGTGGCTACAACAACTATGGCTACACCTTC
CDR3aa: CASSLSSSGYNNYGYTF

j_gene: TRBJ2-5
abundance: few
d_gene: TRBD2
v_gene: TRBV9
CDR3nt: TGTGCCAGCAGCGTAGCTCCCGGGGTAGCGGGAGAGACCCAGTACTTC
CDR3aa: CASSVAPGVAGETQYF

j_gene: TRBJ2-7
abundance: .
d_gene: .
v_gene: TRBV15
CDR3nt: TGTGCCACCAGCAGAGACCCCGCCTACGAGCAGTACTTC
CDR3aa: CATSRDPAYEQYF

j_gene: TRBJ2-7
abundance: .
d_gene: TRBD2
v_gene: TRBV12-3/TRBV12-4
CDR3nt: TGTGCCAGCAGTTTAGTCGGCGGGAGCTCCTACGAGCAGTACTTC
CDR3aa: CASSLVGGSSYEQYF

j_gene: TRBJ2-3
abundance: few
d_gene: .
v_gene: TRBV6-5
CDR3nt: TGTGCCAGCAGTTACTGGTCTAGTAGCGTAGATACGCAGTATTTT
CDR3aa: CASSYWSSSVDTQYF

j_gene: TRBJ1-1
abundance: .
d_gene: .
v_gene: TRBV4-3
CDR3nt: TGCGCCAGCAGCCGCCTAAGTCCACGGACTGAAGCTTTCTTT
CDR3aa: CASSRLSPRTEAFF

j_gene: TRBJ2-5
abundance: few
d_gene: .
v_gene: TRBV5-6
CDR3nt: TGTGCCAGCAGCCCCCGGGAGTTGACCCAGTACTTC
CDR3aa: CASSPRELTQYF

j_gene: TRBJ2-5
abundance: .
d_gene: TRBD1
v_gene: TRBV15
CDR3nt: TGTGCCACCAGCAGAGATACGACAGGGGGGTCCAGGGAGACCCAGTACTTC
CDR3aa: CATSRDTTGGSRETQYF

j_gene: TRBJ2-3
abundance: few
d_gene: TRBD2
v_gene: TRBV29-1
CDR3nt: TGCAGCGTTAGCGGGAGGGCCGCAGATACGCAGTATTTT
CDR3aa: CSVSGRAADTQYF

j_gene: TRBJ2-5
abundance: .
d_gene: TRBD1
v_gene: TRBV7-2
CDR3nt: TGTGCCAGCAAAAAGGGGGCTGCGGAGACCCAGTACTTC
CDR3aa: CASKKGAAETQYF

j_gene: TRBJ2-5
abundance: .
d_gene: .
v_gene: TRBV7-9
CDR3nt: TGTGCCAGCAGCCCCACGGGGACCGACCAAGAGACCCAGTACTTC
CDR3aa: CASSPTGTDQETQYF